This paragraph reports one TCR beta chain. What it recognizes is unknown. Naive CD8 cells lacked CD45RO and underwent positive selection for CCR7, leaving out terminally differentiated effector memory CD45RA+ cells. The sample comes from a study of shared clonotypes between healthy human individuals. Study results and limitations: Across subsets, estimated richness was generally greater for naive than for memory populations. Genetic and exposure-history diversity was limited by the few donors.

Template for every sorted-subset replicate PCR totaled approximately 0.2 ug DNA, roughly 30,000 T cell genomes. Using immunoSEQ multiplex PCR, the repertoire was profiled, and TCRdb retains in-frame clones only, with some absent. The sample gives about 2.1 million clones, around 93% of which show up once; around 1.7% is in the top ten. CDR1 and CDR2 (germline): PRHDT, FYEKMQ (reference sequence). The CDR3 has 12 amino acids. V lost 6 bases and J 9 bases, leaving 12 bases between the germline ends. Sequenced sample: naive CD8+ T cells from PBMCs. The sequence was collected from a man between 18 and 29 years old in good health. Some clones in this sample may be carry-over from other donors' samples. The gene calls are TRBV13 and TRBJ1-3; the D is unclear. CDR3 in DNA: TGTGCCAGCAGACCCGGGCCCGGCACCATATATTTT. Protein: CASRPGPGTIYF.